These 30 T cell receptor beta chains came from one sample sequenced in a study of shared clonotypes between healthy human individuals. TCRdb's copy holds only in-frame clones and misses some; the assay was immunoSEQ multiplex PCR. The table lists about 2.1 million clones, under 95% of them singletons. As defined, naive CD8 cells were CD45RO-negative and positively selected for CCR7, with terminally differentiated effector memory CD45RA+ cells excluded. Specimen: naive CD8+ T cells from PBMCs. The source of these receptors is a young man in good health. Some clones in this sample may be carry-over from other donors' samples.

The J gene is TRBJ2-2, the V gene TRBV9; the D gene is possibly TRBD2 (5 bases). The V gene's germline CDR1 is SGDLS and CDR2 YYNGEE. The CDR3 consists of 15 residues. Trimming left V 4 bases short and J 1 base short, with 11 bases between. The CDR3 bases are TGTGCCAGCAGCTCAGCGAGGGAGAACACCGGGGAGCTGTTTTTT. Translation: CASSSARENTGELFF.

The V call is TRBV7-9, the J call TRBJ2-7; 7 bases line up with TRBD1. CDR3 length: 17 residues. Germline-derived CDR1 and CDR2 are SEHNR and FQNEAQ (reference sequence). With 5 bases clipped from V and 5 bases from J, the junction kept 18 bases outside the gene matches. This chain's CDR3 is CASSPRHGQEGGNEQYF. CDR3 nucleotide sequence: TGTGCCAGCAGCCCCCGACACGGACAGGAAGGTGGAAACGAGCAGTACTTC.

Note on this clone: The same CDR3 is also encoded by other DNA sequences in this sample. The genes are TRBV28 and TRBJ2-7; 7 bases agree with TRBD2. CDR1 and CDR2 (germline): MDHEN, SYDVKM. The CDR3 consists of 14 residues. V was pared by 3 bases and J by 0 bases, with 2 bases of the junction left unmatched. In DNA, the CDR3 is TGTGCCAGCAGTTTGACTAGCAGCTCCTACGAGCAGTACTTC. Amino acids: CASSLTSSSYEQYF.

V gene TRBV14 combines with J gene TRBJ1-4; D is unclear. From germline, CDR1 is SGHDN and CDR2 FVKESK. The CDR3 runs 13 residues. The germline V and J ends were trimmed by 0 bases and 8 bases, with 7 bases remaining between them. The CDR3 reads CASSQEAWEKLFF. The CDR3 nucleotides are TGTGCCAGCAGCCAAGAGGCTTGGGAAAAACTGTTTTTT.

The sample holds one count of this clone. CDR3 residues: CASSPIPRGQNYGYTF. As DNA, the CDR3 is TGCGCCAGCAGCCCCATTCCGAGGGGTCAGAACTATGGCTACACCTTC. J is TRBJ1-2 and V is TRBV10-2; TRBD1 is a possible D gene (5 bases). The CDR3 is 16 amino acids. V gave up 6 bases and J gave up 2 bases, with 19 bases separating them. Germline CDR1 and CDR2: WSHSY and SAAADI.

The chain has TRBV27 and TRBJ2-7, with 11 bases fitting TRBD1. The CDR3 has 14 amino acids. Germline values: CDR1 MNHEY, CDR2 SMNVEV (reference sequence). Trimming took 5 bases from V and 4 from J; bases not matched to a gene: 4. CDR3 protein: CASSQDRGLYEQYF. In nucleotides, the CDR3 is TGTGCCAGCAGTCAGGACAGGGGGCTGTACGAGCAGTACTTC.

This CDR3 reads CASSPLGGARAQHF. The CDR3, as DNA: TGTGCCAGCAGCCCTCTGGGAGGGGCCCGGGCCCAGCATTTT. This sequence joins TRBV4-2 and TRBJ1-5; the D gene is possibly TRBD1 (5 bases). The CDR3 has 14 residues. Germline V gene data show CDR1 as LGHNA and CDR2 as YNFKEQ. Trimming pared 4 bases from V and 11 bases from J, leaving 18 bases between.

The V call is TRBV7-2, the J call TRBJ2-7; 9 bases map to TRBD1. CDR3 length: 15 residues. The germline V gene has CDR1 SGHTA and CDR2 FQGNSA. V dropped 3 bases and J dropped 0; count of bases not matched to a gene: 3. Written as DNA, the CDR3 is TGTGCCAGCAGCTTCGACAGGGGGGACTCCTACGAGCAGTACTTC. It codes for CASSFDRGDSYEQYF.

The chain uses TRBV14 and TRBJ2-4; D unresolved. This CDR3 has 20 amino acids. From germline, CDR1 is SGHDN and CDR2 FVKESK. The ends were cut back, 2 bases at V and 0 bases at J, with 23 bases in the middle. The CDR3 bases are TGTGCCAGCAGCCAAACTGTCTCCGTTGAACCTGATCTAGCCAAAAACATTCAGTACTTC. Protein product: CASSQTVSVEPDLAKNIQYF.

The chain recombines TRBV10-1 with TRBJ1-4, with D possibly being TRBD1 (6 bases). In germline, CDR1 is WNHNN, CDR2 SYGVQD (reference sequence). The ends were cut back, 4 bases at V and 2 bases at J, with 14 bases in the middle. The CDR3 runs to 16 residues. CDR3 in DNA: TGCGCCAGCAGTGGACCGGGCGGGGGCACTAATGAAAAACTGTTTTTT. Translation gives CASSGPGGGTNEKLFF.

The rearrangement uses TRBV6-6 and TRBJ2-7; 13 bases align to TRBD2. This CDR3 contains 16 residues. Losses at the gene ends were 2 bases for V and 5 bases for J; bases not matched to a gene: 6. Germline loops: CDR1 MNHNY, CDR2 SVGAGI (reference sequence). The CDR3 reads CASSYVLAGGPNEQYF. The CDR3 DNA reads as TGTGCCAGCAGTTACGTACTAGCGGGAGGGCCAAACGAGCAGTACTTC.

J is TRBJ1-2 and V is TRBV5-1; 7 bases agree with TRBD1. With 5 bases clipped from V and 0 bases from J, the junction kept 16 bases outside the gene matches. CDR1 and CDR2 (germline): SGHRS, YFSETQ. The CDR3 runs 18 residues. DNA of the CDR3: TGCGCCAGCAGTCCGGTCAAGGGGGCACCTAGTACTAACTATGGCTACACCTTC. Protein: CASSPVKGAPSTNYGYTF. The whole variable domain, filled in from reference TRBV5-1 and TRBJ1-2, reads KAGVTQTPRYLIKTRGQQVTLSCSPISGHRSVSWYQQTPGQGLQFLFEYFSETQRNKGNFPGRFSGRQFSNSRSEMNVSTLELGDSALYLCASSPVKGAPSTNYGYTFGSGTRLTVV.

The gene calls are TRBV5-6 and TRBJ2-7, with D possibly being TRBD1 (5 bases). Germline loops: CDR1 SGHDT, CDR2 YYEEEE. The CDR3 runs 14 residues. The ends were cut back, 5 bases at V and 5 bases at J, with 17 bases in the middle. The CDR3 DNA reads as TGTGCCAGCAGGCCCCGGACATGGTTCGACGAGCAGTACTTC. Residues: CASRPRTWFDEQYF.

As to this clone: One junction end disagrees with the germline gene, perhaps due to a read error. The chain is built from TRBV4-1 and TRBJ2-7; D possibly corresponds to TRBD2 (5 bases). The CDR3 runs to 14 residues. CDR1 and CDR2 from the germline V gene are MGHRA and YSYEKL. For the CDR3, the DNA is TGCGCCAGCAGCCAAGTTCAGAGCCCGAGGGAGCAGCACTTC. Translation: CASSQVQSPREQHF.

The rearrangement uses TRBV15 and TRBJ2-7; D is unresolved. Germline V CDR1 and CDR2: LNHNV, YYDKDF (reference sequence). Trimming shortened V by 7 bases and J by 4 bases, and 14 bases separated the two germline ends. The CDR3 covers 13 residues. CDR3: CATTTEVGYEQYF. The CDR3 nucleotides are TGTGCCACCACCACAGAGGTGGGGTACGAGCAGTACTTC.

The V call is TRBV19, the J call TRBJ2-3, with TRBD2 as a possible D gene (5 bases). Germline CDR1 reads LNHDA; CDR2 reads SQIVND (reference sequence). The V and J ends lost 6 bases and 5 bases respectively, with 15 bases between them. The CDR3 runs to 14 residues. CDR3 in amino acids: CASSSRGRGDTQYF. CDR3 nucleotide sequence: TGTGCCAGTAGCTCACGCGGGCGAGGAGATACGCAGTATTTT.

The chain employs TRBV28 and TRBJ1-2; a possible D gene is TRBD1 (5 bases). The CDR3 is 13 amino acids. Germline V gene data show CDR1 as MDHEN and CDR2 as SYDVKM. V was trimmed by 6 bases and J by 6 bases, leaving 14 bases between them. CDR3 region: CASRPTRDDGYTF. The DNA of the CDR3 is TGTGCCAGCAGACCGACCAGGGACGATGGCTACACCTTC.

In the case of this clone: Other DNA sequences in this sample translate to the same CDR3. The chain couples TRBV4-1 to TRBJ2-1; D remains unclear. This CDR3 region has 13 residues. Germline V gives CDR1 MGHRA, CDR2 YSYEKL. With 1 base removed from V and 5 bases from J, the gap between germline ends came to 6 bases. CDR3 amino acids: CASSQVGNNEQFF. In DNA, the CDR3 is TGCGCCAGCAGCCAAGTAGGGAACAATGAGCAGTTCTTC.

V gene TRBV6-5 combines with J gene TRBJ2-7; TRBD1 matches 7 bases. The ends lost 6 bases at V and 2 bases at J; junction bases unmatched: 7. Germline CDR1 MNHEY, CDR2 SVGAGI. There are 14 residues in the CDR3. CDR3 nucleotides: TGTGCCAGCAGCCACCTAGGACAGGCCTACGAGCAGTACTTC. Protein product: CASSHLGQAYEQYF.

This clone was counted once. The V and J genes are TRBV9 and TRBJ2-7; the D gene is possibly TRBD2 (5 bases). The V and J ends lost 6 bases and 5 bases respectively, with 15 bases between them. Germline CDR1 and CDR2: SGDLS and YYNGEE. The CDR3 is 13 residues long. The CDR3 spells CASNRRPSHEQYF. CDR3 nucleotide sequence: TGTGCCAGCAACCGTAGGCCTAGCCACGAGCAGTACTTC.

This chain connects TRBV7-6 to TRBJ2-3; tentatively, D is TRBD1 or TRBD2 (5 bases each). CDR1 and CDR2 (germline): SGHVS, FNYEAQ. The V end was cut by 3 bases, the J end by 6 bases, with 13 bases between. CDR3 length equals 14 residues. CDR3 in amino acids: CASSFFGARDTQYF. The CDR3 bases are TGTGCCAGCAGCTTTTTCGGGGCGCGCGATACGCAGTATTTT.

The J gene is TRBJ1-2, the V gene TRBV7-9; 7 bases are shared with TRBD1. The J segment lost 0 bases and the V segment lost 5 bases, leaving 3 bases of the junction unmatched. CDR3 length equals 14 residues. Germline V gene lookup returns CDR1 SEHNR and CDR2 FQNEAQ (reference sequence). The chain's CDR3 is CASSGTETNYGYTF. For the CDR3, the DNA is TGTGCCAGCAGCGGGACAGAGACTAACTATGGCTACACCTTC.

The genes are TRBV4-1 and TRBJ2-7; no clear D gene. CDR3 length: 11 amino acids. Trimming left V 1 base short and J 5 bases short, with 3 bases between. CDR1 MGHRA and CDR2 YSYEKL come from the germline V gene. For the CDR3, the DNA is TGCGCCAGCAGCCAAGCGAACGAGCAGTACTTC. It translates to CASSQANEQYF.

J is TRBJ1-2 and V is TRBV4-1; D is uncertain. V was clipped by 4 bases and J by 6 bases, with 15 bases between them. The V gene's germline CDR1 is MGHRA and CDR2 YSYEKL. This CDR3 region has 14 residues. In nucleotides, the CDR3 is TGCGCCAGCAGCCTACCCGACCCGGTAGATGGCTACACCTTC. Amino acid sequence: CASSLPDPVDGYTF.

DNA of the CDR3: TGTGCCAGCAGCCACGAAACGGGACTAGCGTTCACCGGGGAGCTGTTTTTT. Translation: CASSHETGLAFTGELFF. The genes are TRBV7-9 and TRBJ2-2; 10 bases align to TRBD2. The CDR3 covers 17 residues. Germline values: CDR1 SEHNR, CDR2 FQNEAQ (reference sequence). V lost 5 bases and J lost 4; bases outside the gene matches: 10.

V and J are TRBV11-1 and TRBJ2-1, with 7 bases identical to TRBD2. From germline, CDR1 is SGHAT and CDR2 FQDESV (reference sequence). Germline trimming cut 1 base from V and 7 bases from J; bases unmatched to any gene: 4. The CDR3 totals 14 residues. The CDR3 loop is CASSLVGEGNEQFF. The CDR3 DNA reads TGTGCCAGCAGCTTAGTTGGGGAGGGAAATGAGCAGTTCTTC.

This sequence joins TRBV5-4 and TRBJ1-1, with D possibly matching TRBD1 (6 bases). The CDR3 is made up of 14 amino acids. Per germline, CDR1 SGHNT and CDR2 YYREEE (reference sequence). V was cut by 1 base and J by 4 bases, with 11 bases left in between. The CDR3 nucleotides read TGTGCCAGCAGCTTGACAGGGATTAGCACTGAAGCTTTCTTT. Its translation is CASSLTGISTEAFF.

In the case of this clone: The sample contains more than one DNA sequence encoding this CDR3. V usage is TRBV28 and J usage is TRBJ2-2, with 7 bases identical to TRBD1. Germline assignment: CDR1 MDHEN and CDR2 SYDVKM. J lost 4 bases, V lost 2 bases, and 1 base had no gene match. The CDR3 sequence is 14 residues long. The CDR3 nucleotides are TGTGCCAGCAGTTTACCAGGGGGCACCGGGGAGCTGTTTTTT. This translates into CASSLPGGTGELFF.

V usage is TRBV7-2 and J usage is TRBJ2-1; 13 bases are shared with TRBD2. Germline assignment: CDR1 SGHTA and CDR2 FQGNSA. The CDR3 totals 16 residues. V dropped 5 bases and J dropped 6; count of bases not matched to a gene: 7. The CDR3 DNA follows: TGTGCCAGCAGCCACCCACTAGCGGGAGGGTCCAATGAGCAGTTCTTC. Protein product: CASSHPLAGGSNEQFF.

On this clone itself: One end of the junction is discordant with germline, which a read error may explain. The chain is built from TRBV7-9 and TRBJ2-7, with 10 bases fitting TRBD1. This CDR3 is 13 amino acids long. Germline values: CDR1 SEHNR, CDR2 FQNEAQ (reference sequence). CDR3 region: CASSLDRGRTEYF. The CDR3 DNA sequence: TGTGCCAGCAGTTTAGACAGGGGGCGCACCGAGTACTTC.